The 2 T cell receptor beta chains in this list originate from one sample, sequenced in a study of T cell repertoires in ileal Crohn's disease. The time point here: neoterminal ileum biopsy at postoperative endoscopy, about 6 months after surgery. Produced via immunoSEQ multiplex PCR; TCRdb's table is partial and in-frame only. The repertoire holds 3,300 or so clones, with around 85% as singletons. The sample was ileal tissue. These receptors originate from an adult with Crohn's disease.

The chain joins TRBV28 to TRBJ2-5, with 7 nucleotides matching TRBD2. Trimming at V came to 6 bases and at J to 7 bases, leaving 8 bases not matched to a gene. CDR3 length: 13 residues. Germline CDR1 reads MDHEN; CDR2 reads SYDVKM. The CDR3 reads CASSPGGRGTQYF. The CDR3 DNA is TGTGCCAGCAGCCCTGGGGGGAGGGGGACCCAGTACTTC.

This clone was seen a single time. This chain uses TRBV5-1 with TRBJ2-3; D remains ambiguous. In germline, CDR1 is SGHRS, CDR2 YFSETQ. The CDR3 runs to 16 residues. V dropped 3 bases and J dropped 0 bases, with 14 bases sitting between them. This CDR3 is CASSSNMRHSTDTQYF. The CDR3 DNA sequence: TGCGCCAGCAGCTCGAATATGAGACATAGCACAGATACGCAGTATTTT. Looking up the rest from reference TRBV5-1 and TRBJ2-3 gives the full variable domain: KAGVTQTPRYLIKTRGQQVTLSCSPISGHRSVSWYQQTPGQGLQFLFEYFSETQRNKGNFPGRFSGRQFSNSRSEMNVSTLELGDSALYLCASSSNMRHSTDTQYFGPGTRLTVL.